This T cell receptor (beta chain) comes out of a study of cytomegalovirus exposure and HLA in healthy donors. Study results and limitations: According to a later analysis, donors in an Asian-associated ancestry cluster reportedly had fewer N-insertions than the roughly 670-donor mean. TCR beta sequences numbering under 20,000 were associated with HLA alleles at 0.05 false discovery rate in a later analysis. CMV serostatus alone was available as immune exposure information.

Regarding this clone: Its antigen remains unknown.

PCR used 60 Vbeta primers and 13 Jbeta primers. The protocol was immunoSEQ multiplex PCR, while the TCRdb copy is restricted to in-frame clones and leaves out a portion. The sample has roughly 190,000 clones; roughly 72% are singletons. The sequence derives from a woman aged 25 to 39 in good health and CMV-seropositive. Input material: PBMCs.

The CDR3 sequence: CASSLGAGTGFEQYF. The CDR3 bases are TGTGCCAGCAGCTTGGGGGCAGGTACCGGGTTCGAGCAGTACTTC. The V and J genes are TRBV7-8 and TRBJ2-7, with D tentatively TRBD1 (6 bases). This CDR3 region has 15 residues. Between the trimmed V and J ends, which lost 3 bases and 6 bases, there was a span of 18 bases. Germline V CDR1 and CDR2: SGHVS, FQNEAQ.